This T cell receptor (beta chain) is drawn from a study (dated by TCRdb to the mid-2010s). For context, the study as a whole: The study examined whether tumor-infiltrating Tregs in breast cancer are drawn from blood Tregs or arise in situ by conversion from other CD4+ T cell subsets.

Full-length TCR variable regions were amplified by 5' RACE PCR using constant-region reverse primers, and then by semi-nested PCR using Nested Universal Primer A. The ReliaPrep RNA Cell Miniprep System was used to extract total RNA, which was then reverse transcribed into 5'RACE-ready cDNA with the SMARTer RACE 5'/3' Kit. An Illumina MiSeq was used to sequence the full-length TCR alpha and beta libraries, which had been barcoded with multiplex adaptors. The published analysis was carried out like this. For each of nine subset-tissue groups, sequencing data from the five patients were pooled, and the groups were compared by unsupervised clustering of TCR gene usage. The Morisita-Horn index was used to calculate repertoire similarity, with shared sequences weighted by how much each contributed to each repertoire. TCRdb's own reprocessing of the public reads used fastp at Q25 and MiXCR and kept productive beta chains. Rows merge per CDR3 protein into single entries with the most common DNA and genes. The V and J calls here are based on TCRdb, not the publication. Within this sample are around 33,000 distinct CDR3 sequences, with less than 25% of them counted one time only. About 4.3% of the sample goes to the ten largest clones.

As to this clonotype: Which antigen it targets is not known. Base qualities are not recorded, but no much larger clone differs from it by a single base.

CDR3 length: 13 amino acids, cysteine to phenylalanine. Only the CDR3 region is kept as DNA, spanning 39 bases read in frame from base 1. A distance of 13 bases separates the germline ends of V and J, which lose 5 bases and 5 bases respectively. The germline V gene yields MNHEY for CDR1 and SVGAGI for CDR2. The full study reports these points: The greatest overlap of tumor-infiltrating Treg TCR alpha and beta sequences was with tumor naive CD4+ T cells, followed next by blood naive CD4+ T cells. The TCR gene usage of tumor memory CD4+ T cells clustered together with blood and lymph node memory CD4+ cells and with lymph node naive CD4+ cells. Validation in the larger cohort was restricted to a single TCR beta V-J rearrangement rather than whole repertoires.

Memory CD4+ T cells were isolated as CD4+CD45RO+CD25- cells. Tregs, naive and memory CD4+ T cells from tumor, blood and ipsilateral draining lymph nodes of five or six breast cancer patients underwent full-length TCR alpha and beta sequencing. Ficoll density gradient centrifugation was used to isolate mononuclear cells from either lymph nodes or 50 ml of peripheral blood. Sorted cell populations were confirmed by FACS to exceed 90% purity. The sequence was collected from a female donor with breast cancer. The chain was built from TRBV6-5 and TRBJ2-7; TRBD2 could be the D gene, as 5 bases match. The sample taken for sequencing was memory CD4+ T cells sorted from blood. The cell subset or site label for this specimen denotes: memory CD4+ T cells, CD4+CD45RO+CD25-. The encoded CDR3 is CASSKGFGDEQYF. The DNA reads TGTGCCAGCAGTAAGGGTTTCGGGGACGAGCAGTACTTC.